These 12 T cell receptor beta chains originate from one sample sequenced in a study of T cell changes during pregnancy in multiple sclerosis. Repertoires were generated with immunoSEQ multiplex PCR, while TCRdb's copy carries only in-frame clones and drops some. The table lists tens of thousands of clones, 91% of them singletons, with 1.5% to 2% in the top ten. Material: CD4+ T cells from peripheral blood mononuclear cells, obtained after pregnancy. The receptors come from a female donor in good health, enrolled as a control in a pregnancy study.

This clone was counted once. This rearrangement joins TRBV5-1 to TRBJ2-7; TRBD2 aligns across 7 bases. Germline trimming cut 2 bases from V and 0 bases from J; bases unmatched to any gene: 5. Germline V gives CDR1 SGHRS, CDR2 YFSETQ. The CDR3 is 15 amino acids. CDR3 sequence (DNA): TGCGCCAGCAGCTTCACAGCGGGGAGCTCCTACGAGCAGTACTTC. Amino acids: CASSFTAGSSYEQYF.

The chain joins TRBV5-1 to TRBJ2-3, with 10 bases identical to TRBD2. J lost 0 bases, V lost 4 bases, and 5 bases had no gene match. The CDR3 loop spans 16 amino acids. From germline, CDR1 is SGHRS and CDR2 YFSETQ. The CDR3 bases are TGCGCCAGCAGCGTACCTAGCGGGGGTAGCACAGATACGCAGTATTTT. Protein: CASSVPSGGSTDTQYF.

The chain employs TRBV19 and TRBJ1-3, with 8 bases aligning to TRBD1. The CDR3 runs to 15 residues. The V gene end was trimmed by 2 bases and the J gene end by 2 bases; junction bases not matched to a gene: 2. Germline assignment: CDR1 LNHDA and CDR2 SQIVND (reference sequence). As DNA, the CDR3 is TGTGCCAGTAGTATACAGGGGGCGCCTGGAAACACCATATATTTT. This translates into CASSIQGAPGNTIYF.

V usage is TRBV7-9 and J usage is TRBJ1-5; tentative D call: TRBD1 (6 bases). This CDR3 is built from 14 residues. The V end was cut by 5 bases, the J end by 7 bases, with 15 bases between. CDR1 is SEHNR and CDR2 is FQNEAQ in the germline V gene (reference sequence). The CDR3 reads CASSPVGGRQPQHF. The CDR3 DNA reads TGTGCCAGCAGCCCGGTTGGGGGCAGGCAGCCCCAGCATTTT.

This chain uses TRBV28 with TRBJ1-1; TRBD1 might be the D (6 bases). V was pared by 1 base and J by 4 bases, with 13 bases between. Germline lookup yields CDR1 MDHEN and CDR2 SYDVKM. This CDR3 has 15 amino acids. The chain's CDR3 is CASSLSPGRGTEAFF. In DNA, the CDR3 is TGTGCCAGCAGTTTATCCCCGGGCAGGGGCACTGAAGCTTTCTTT.

The V and J genes are TRBV27 and TRBJ1-2, with D perhaps TRBD1 (5 bases). The germline V gene has CDR1 MNHEY and CDR2 SMNVEV (reference sequence). V lost 2 bases and J 5 bases, leaving 18 bases between the germline ends. The CDR3 has 16 residues. The CDR3 loop reads CASSLEGPRGGYGYTF. In DNA form, the CDR3 reads TGTGCCAGCAGTTTAGAGGGGCCCCGCGGGGGTTATGGCTACACCTTC.

The chain is built from TRBV18 and TRBJ1-1, with TRBD1 as a possible D gene (5 bases). CDR3 length: 15 residues. Germline V lookup: CDR1 KGHSH, CDR2 LQKENI. Deletions cut 0 bases from V and 1 base from J, with 9 bases between. The CDR3 is CASSPPARGNTEAFF. The CDR3 bases are TGTGCCAGCTCACCACCGGCAAGGGGGAACACTGAAGCTTTCTTT.

The rearrangement joins TRBV5-1 to TRBJ2-5; the match to TRBD1 covers 7 bases. The CDR3 extends over 15 amino acids. V lost 4 bases to trimming and J lost 5 bases; unmatched junction nucleotides: 11. Germline V gives CDR1 SGHRS, CDR2 YFSETQ. The CDR3 protein is CASSGGDRDMETQYF. The DNA of the CDR3 is TGCGCCAGCAGCGGGGGTGACAGGGACATGGAGACCCAGTACTTC.

This chain connects TRBV7-3 to TRBJ2-2; 11 bases map to TRBD2. V lost 5 bases and J lost 5; bases outside the gene matches: 10. The CDR3 consists of 17 residues. From germline, CDR1 is SGHTA and CDR2 FQGTGA. The CDR3 sequence is CASSLMPGTSGTGELFF. For the CDR3, the DNA is TGTGCCAGCAGCCTTATGCCAGGGACTAGCGGTACCGGGGAGCTGTTTTTT.

This chain uses TRBV4-1 with TRBJ2-1, with D possibly being TRBD2 (5 bases). V was shortened by 0 bases and J by 10 bases, with 16 bases between the two germline ends. Germline V CDR1 and CDR2: MGHRA, YSYEKL. CDR3 size: 15 residues. As DNA, the CDR3 is TGCGCCAGCAGCCAAGATTACCGAACTAGGGTAGAGCAGTTCTTC. Amino acid sequence: CASSQDYRTRVEQFF.

This rearrangement joins TRBV19 to TRBJ2-1; 7 nucleotides agree with TRBD1. Germline V gene data show CDR1 as LNHDA and CDR2 as SQIVND (reference sequence). The CDR3 runs to 15 residues. Germline trimming cut 3 bases from V and 6 bases from J; bases unmatched to any gene: 8. DNA of the CDR3: TGTGCCAGTAGTATGGGTCAGGGGGTTGGCAATGAGCAGTTCTTC. Its protein product is CASSMGQGVGNEQFF.

The rearrangement links TRBV6-5 to TRBJ1-6; D might be TRBD1 (6 bases). The CDR3 is 13 residues long. The ends were cut back, 4 bases at V and 12 bases at J, with 13 bases in the middle. The germline gives CDR1 MNHEY, CDR2 SVGAGI. The CDR3 DNA reads as TGTGCCAGCAGTTTCAACAGGGAGCTACCCCTCCACTTT. Translating it yields CASSFNRELPLHF.